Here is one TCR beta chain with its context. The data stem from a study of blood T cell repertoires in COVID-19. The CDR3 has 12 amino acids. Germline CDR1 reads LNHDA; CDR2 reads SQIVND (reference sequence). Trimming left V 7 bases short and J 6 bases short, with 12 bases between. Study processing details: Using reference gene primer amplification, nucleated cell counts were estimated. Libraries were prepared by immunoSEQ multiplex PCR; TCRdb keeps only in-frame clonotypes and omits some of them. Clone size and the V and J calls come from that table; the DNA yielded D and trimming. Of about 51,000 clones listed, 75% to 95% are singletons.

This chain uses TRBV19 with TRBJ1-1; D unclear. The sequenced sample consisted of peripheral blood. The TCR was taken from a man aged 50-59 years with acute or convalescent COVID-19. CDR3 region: CASTDVGSEAFF. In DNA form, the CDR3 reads TGTGCCAGTACTGATGTGGGCTCTGAAGCTTTCTTT.